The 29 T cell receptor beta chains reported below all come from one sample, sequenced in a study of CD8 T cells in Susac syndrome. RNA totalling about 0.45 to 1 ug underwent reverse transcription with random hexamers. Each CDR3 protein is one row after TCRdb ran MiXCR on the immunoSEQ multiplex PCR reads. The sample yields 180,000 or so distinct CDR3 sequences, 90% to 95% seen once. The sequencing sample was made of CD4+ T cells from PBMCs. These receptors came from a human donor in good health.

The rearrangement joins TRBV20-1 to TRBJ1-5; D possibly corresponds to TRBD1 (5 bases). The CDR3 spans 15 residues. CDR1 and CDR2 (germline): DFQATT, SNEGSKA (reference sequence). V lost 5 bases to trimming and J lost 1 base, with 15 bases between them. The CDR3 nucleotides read TGCAGTGCTCATTCAGGGACCCAGAGCAATCAGCCCCAGCATTTT. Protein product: CSAHSGTQSNQPQHF.

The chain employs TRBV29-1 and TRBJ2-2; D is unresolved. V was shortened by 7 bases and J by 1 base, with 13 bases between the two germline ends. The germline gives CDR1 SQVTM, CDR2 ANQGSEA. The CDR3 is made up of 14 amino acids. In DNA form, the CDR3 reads TGCAGCGGTCTTCAGGAGTTGAACACCGGGGAGCTGTTTTTT. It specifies CSGLQELNTGELFF.

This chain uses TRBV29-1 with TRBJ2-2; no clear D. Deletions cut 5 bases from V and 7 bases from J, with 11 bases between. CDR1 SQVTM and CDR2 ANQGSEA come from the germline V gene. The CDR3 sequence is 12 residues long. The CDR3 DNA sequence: TGCAGCGTTCTTACTACTCTCGGGGAGCTGTTTTTT. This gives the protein CSVLTTLGELFF.

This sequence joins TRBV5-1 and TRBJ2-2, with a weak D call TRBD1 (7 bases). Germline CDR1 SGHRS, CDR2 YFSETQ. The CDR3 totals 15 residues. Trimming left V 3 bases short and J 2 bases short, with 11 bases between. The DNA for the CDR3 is TGCGCCAGCAGCTGGCAGGGGGGAAACACCGGGGAGCTGTTTTTT. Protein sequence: CASSWQGGNTGELFF.

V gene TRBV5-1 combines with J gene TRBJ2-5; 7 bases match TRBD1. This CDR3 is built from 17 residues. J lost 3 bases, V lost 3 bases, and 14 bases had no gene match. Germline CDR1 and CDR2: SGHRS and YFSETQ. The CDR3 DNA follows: TGCGCCAGCAGCTGGGGATTTTCCCCTGGGACAGAAGAGACCCAGTACTTC. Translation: CASSWGFSPGTEETQYF.

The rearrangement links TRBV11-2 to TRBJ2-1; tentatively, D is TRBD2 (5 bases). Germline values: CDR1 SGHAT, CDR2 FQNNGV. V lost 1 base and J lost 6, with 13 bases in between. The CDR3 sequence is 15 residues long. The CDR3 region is CASSLGRASLNEQFF. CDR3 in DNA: TGTGCCAGCAGCTTAGGGCGGGCTAGTCTCAATGAGCAGTTCTTC.

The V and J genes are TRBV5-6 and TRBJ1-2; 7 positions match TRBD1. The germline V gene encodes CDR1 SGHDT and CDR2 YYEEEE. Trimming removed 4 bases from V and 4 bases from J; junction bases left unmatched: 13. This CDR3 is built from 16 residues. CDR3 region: CASSPIRDSTVYGYTF. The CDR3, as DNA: TGTGCCAGCAGCCCAATCCGGGACAGTACGGTCTATGGCTACACCTTC.

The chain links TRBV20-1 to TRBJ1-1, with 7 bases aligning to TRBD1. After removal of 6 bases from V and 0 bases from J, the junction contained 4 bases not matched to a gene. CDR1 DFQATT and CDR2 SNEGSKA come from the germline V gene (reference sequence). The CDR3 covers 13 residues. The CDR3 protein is CSAQGQLNTEAFF. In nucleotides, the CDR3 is TGCAGTGCGCAGGGACAGCTGAACACTGAAGCTTTCTTT.

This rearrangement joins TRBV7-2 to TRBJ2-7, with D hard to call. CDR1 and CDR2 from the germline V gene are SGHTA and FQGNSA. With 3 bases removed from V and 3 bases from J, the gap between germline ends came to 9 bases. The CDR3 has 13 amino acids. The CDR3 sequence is CASSLGSYYEQYF. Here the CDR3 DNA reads TGTGCCAGCAGCTTGGGCAGCTACTACGAGCAGTACTTC.

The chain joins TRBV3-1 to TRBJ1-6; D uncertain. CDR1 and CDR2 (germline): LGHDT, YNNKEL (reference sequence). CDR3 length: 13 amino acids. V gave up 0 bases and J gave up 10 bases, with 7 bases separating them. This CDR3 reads CASSQEGWSPLHF. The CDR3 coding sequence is TGTGCCAGCAGCCAAGAAGGTTGGTCACCCCTCCACTTT.

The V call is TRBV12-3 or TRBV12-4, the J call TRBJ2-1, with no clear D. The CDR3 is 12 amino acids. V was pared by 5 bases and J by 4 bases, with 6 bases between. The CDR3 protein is CASSTAYNEQFF. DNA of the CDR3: TGTGCCAGCAGTACAGCTTACAATGAGCAGTTCTTC.

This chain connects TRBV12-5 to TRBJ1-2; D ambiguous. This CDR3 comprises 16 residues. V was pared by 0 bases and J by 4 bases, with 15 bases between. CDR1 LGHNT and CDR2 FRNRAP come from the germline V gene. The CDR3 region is CASGLVSVGVGYGYTF. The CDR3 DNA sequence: TGTGCTAGTGGTTTGGTATCGGTCGGGGTAGGCTATGGCTACACCTTC.

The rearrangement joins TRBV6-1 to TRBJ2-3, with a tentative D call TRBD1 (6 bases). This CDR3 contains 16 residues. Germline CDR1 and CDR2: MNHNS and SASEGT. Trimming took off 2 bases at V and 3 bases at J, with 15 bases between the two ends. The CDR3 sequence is CASSETWGRGTDTQYF. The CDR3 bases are TGTGCCAGCAGTGAAACTTGGGGGCGCGGGACAGATACGCAGTATTTT.

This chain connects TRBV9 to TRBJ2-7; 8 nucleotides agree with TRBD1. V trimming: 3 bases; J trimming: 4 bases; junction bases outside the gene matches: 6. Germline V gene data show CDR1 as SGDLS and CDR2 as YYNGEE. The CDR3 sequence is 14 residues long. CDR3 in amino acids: CASSEGDRTYEQYF. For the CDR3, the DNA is TGTGCCAGCAGCGAGGGGGACAGGACTTACGAGCAGTACTTC.

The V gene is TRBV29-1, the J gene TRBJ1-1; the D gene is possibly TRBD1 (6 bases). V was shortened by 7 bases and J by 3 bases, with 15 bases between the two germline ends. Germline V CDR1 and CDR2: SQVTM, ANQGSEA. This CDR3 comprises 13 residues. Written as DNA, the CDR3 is TGCAGCGGTACCAGGGGTTTTGACACTGAAGCTTTCTTT. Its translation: CSGTRGFDTEAFF.

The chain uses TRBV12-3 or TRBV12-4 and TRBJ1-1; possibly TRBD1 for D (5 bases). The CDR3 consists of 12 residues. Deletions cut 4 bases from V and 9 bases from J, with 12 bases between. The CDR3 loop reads CASSSIQAQAFF. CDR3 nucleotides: TGTGCCAGCAGTTCGATACAGGCACAAGCTTTCTTT.

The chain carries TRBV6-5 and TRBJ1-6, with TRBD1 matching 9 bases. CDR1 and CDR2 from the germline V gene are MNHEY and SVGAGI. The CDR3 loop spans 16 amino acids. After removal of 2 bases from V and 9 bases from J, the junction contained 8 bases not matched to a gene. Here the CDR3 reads CASSYDGTGYGSPLHF. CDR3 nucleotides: TGTGCCAGCAGTTACGATGGGACAGGGTACGGTTCACCCCTCCACTTT.

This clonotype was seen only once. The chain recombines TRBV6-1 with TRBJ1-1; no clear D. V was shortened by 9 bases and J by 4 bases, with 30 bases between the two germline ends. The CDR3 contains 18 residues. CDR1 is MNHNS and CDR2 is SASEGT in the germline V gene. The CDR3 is CARPSNEQRGDYGTEAFF. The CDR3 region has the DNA TGTGCCAGACCCTCAAACGAACAGAGAGGCGATTATGGCACTGAAGCTTTCTTT.

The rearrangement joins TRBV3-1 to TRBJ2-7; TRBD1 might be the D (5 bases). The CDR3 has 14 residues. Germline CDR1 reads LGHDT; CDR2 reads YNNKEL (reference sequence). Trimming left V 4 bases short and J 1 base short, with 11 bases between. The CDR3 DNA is TGTGCCAGCAGCCGACGGCCAGGGTCCTACGAGCAGTACGTC. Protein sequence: CASSRRPGSYEQYV.

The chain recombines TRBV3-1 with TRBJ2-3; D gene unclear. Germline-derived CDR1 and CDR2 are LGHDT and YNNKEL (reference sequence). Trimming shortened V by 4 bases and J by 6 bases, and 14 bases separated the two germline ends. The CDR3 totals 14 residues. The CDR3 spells CASSPSRLSDTQYF. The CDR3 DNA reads TGTGCCAGCAGCCCCAGCCGCCTTTCGGATACGCAGTATTTT.

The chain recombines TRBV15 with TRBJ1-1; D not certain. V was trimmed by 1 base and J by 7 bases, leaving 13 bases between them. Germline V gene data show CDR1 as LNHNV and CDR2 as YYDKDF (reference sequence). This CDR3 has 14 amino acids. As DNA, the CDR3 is TGTGCCACCAGCAGAGCGCTACAGCTTTATGAAGCTTTCTTT. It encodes CATSRALQLYEAFF.

CDR3 region: CATSLRTGSTPDTQYF. CDR3 DNA: TGTGCCACCAGCTTGCGGACAGGGAGCACCCCAGATACGCAGTATTTT. The V and J genes are TRBV15 and TRBJ2-3, with TRBD1 matching over 8 bases. The CDR3 is 16 amino acids. J gave up 4 bases and V 5 bases, and 11 bases lay outside the gene matches. Looked up from germline, CDR1 is LNHNV and CDR2 is YYDKDF (reference sequence).

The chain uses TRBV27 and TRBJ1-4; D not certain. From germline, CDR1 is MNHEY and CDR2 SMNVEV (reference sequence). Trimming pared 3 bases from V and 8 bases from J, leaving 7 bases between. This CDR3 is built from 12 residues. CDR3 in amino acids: CASSLVGEKLFF. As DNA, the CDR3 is TGTGCCAGCAGTTTGGTTGGGGAAAAACTGTTTTTT.

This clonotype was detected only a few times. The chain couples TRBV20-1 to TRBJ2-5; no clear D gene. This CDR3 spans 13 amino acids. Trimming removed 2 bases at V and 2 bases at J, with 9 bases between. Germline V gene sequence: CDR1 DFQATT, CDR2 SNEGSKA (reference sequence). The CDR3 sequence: CSARSGFQETQYF. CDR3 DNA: TGCAGTGCTAGATCTGGGTTTCAAGAGACCCAGTACTTC.

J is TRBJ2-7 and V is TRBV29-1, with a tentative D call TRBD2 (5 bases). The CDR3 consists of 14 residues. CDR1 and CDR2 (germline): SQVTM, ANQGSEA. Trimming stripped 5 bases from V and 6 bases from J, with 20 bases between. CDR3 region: CSVPKGGSRSEQYF. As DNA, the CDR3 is TGCAGCGTTCCTAAGGGTGGGAGCCGAAGCGAGCAGTACTTC.

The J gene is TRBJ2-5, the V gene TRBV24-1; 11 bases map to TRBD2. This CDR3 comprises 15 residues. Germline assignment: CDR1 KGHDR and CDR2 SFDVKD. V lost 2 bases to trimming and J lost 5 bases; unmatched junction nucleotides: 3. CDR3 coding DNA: TGTGCCACCAGTGATTGGACTAGCGGGCAGGAGACCCAGTACTTC. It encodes CATSDWTSGQETQYF.

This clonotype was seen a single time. The DNA of the CDR3 is TGTGCCAGCAGTCTCGAACTAGCGACGCAGTATTTT. This sequence encodes CASSLELATQYF. The rearrangement links TRBV12-3 or TRBV12-4 to TRBJ2-3, with TRBD2 matching over 7 bases. V lost 5 bases and J lost 9; bases outside the gene matches: 5. The CDR3 loop spans 12 amino acids.

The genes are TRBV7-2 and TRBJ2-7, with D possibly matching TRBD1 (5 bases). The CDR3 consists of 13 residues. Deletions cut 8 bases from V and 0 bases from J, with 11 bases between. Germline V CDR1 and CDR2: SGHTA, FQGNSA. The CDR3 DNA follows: TGTGCCAGCCGGATAGGGGTCTCCTACGAGCAGTACTTC. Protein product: CASRIGVSYEQYF.

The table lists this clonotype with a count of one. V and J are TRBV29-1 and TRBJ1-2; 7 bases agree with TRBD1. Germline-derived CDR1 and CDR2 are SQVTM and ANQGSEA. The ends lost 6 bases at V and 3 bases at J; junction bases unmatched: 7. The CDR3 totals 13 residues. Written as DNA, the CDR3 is TGCAGCGTCGATGACAGGGATTACTATGGCTACACCTTC. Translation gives CSVDDRDYYGYTF.